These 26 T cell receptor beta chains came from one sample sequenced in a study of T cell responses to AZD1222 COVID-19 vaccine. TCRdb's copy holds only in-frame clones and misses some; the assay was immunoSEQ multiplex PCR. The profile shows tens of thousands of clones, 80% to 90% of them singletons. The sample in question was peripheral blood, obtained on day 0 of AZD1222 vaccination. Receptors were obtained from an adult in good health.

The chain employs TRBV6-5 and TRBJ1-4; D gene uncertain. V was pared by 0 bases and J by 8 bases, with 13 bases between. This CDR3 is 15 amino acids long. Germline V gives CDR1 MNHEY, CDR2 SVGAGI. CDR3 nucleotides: TGTGCCAGCAGTTACTCCCGGGCCGTGGAGGAAAAACTGTTTTTT. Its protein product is CASSYSRAVEEKLFF.

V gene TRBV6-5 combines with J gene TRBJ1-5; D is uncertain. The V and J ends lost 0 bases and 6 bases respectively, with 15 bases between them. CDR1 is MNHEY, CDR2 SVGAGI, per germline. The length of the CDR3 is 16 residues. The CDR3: CASSYSVGGSGQPQHF. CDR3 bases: TGTGCCAGCAGTTACTCGGTCGGAGGGAGTGGTCAGCCCCAGCATTTT.

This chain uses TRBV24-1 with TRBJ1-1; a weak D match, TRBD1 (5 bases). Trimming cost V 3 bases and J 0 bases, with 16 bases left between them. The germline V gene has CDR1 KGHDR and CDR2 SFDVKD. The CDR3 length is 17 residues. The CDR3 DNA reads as TGTGCCACCAGTGATCTCTTACGACAGCTCATGAACACTGAAGCTTTCTTT. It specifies CATSDLLRQLMNTEAFF.

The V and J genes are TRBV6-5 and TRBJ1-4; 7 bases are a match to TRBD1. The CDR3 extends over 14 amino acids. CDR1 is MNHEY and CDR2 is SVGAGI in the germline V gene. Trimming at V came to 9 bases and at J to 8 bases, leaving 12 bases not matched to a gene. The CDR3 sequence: CASTGQLLLEKLFF. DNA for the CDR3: TGTGCCAGTACGGGACAGCTCCTTTTAGAAAAACTGTTTTTT.

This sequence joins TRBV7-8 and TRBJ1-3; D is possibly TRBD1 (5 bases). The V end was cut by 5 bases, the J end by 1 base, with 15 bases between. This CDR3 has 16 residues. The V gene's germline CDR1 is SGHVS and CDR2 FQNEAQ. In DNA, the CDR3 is TGTGCCAGCAGCCAGTTCCAGGGTGGATCTGGAAACACCATATATTTT. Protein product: CASSQFQGGSGNTIYF. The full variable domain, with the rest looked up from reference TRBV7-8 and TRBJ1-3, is GAGVSQSPRYKVAKRGQDVALRCDPISGHVSLFWYQQALGQGPEFLTYFQNEAQLDKSGLPSDRFFAERPEGSVSTLKIQRTQQEDSAVYLCASSQFQGGSGNTIYFGEGSWLTVV.

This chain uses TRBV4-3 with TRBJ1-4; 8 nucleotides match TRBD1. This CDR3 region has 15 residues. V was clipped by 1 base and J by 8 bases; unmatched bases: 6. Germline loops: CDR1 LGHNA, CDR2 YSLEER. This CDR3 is CASSQGTGKGEKLFF. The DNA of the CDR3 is TGCGCCAGCAGCCAAGGGACAGGGAAGGGCGAAAAACTGTTTTTT.

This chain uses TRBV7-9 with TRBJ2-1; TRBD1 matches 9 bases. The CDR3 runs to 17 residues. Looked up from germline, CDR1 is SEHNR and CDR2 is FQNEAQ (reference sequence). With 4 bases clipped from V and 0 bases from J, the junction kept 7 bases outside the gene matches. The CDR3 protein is CASSWEGQGYSYNEQFF. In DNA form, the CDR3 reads TGTGCCAGCAGCTGGGAGGGACAGGGATACTCCTACAATGAGCAGTTCTTC. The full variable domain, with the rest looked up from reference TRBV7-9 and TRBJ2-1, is DTGVSQNPRHKITKRGQNVTFRCDPISEHNRLYWYRQTLGQGPEFLTYFQNEAQLEKSRLLSDRFSAERPKGSFSTLEIQRTEQGDSAMYLCASSWEGQGYSYNEQFFGPGTRLTVL.

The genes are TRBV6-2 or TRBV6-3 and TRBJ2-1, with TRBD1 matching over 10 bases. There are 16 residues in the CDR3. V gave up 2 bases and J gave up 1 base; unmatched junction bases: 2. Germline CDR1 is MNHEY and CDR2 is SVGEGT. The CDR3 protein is CASSYRDRGSYNEQFF. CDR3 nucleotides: TGTGCCAGCAGTTACCGGGACAGGGGTTCCTACAATGAGCAGTTCTTC.

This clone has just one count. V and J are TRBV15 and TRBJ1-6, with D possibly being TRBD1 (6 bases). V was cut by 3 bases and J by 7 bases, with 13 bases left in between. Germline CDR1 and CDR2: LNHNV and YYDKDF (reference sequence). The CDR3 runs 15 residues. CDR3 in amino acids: CATSRARGWNSPLHF. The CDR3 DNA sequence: TGTGCCACCAGCAGGGCCAGGGGCTGGAATTCACCCCTCCACTTT.

CDR3 residues: CASLRGRGEKLFF. The CDR3 DNA sequence: TGTGCCAGCCTCCGCGGTAGAGGTGAAAAACTGTTTTTT. The V call is TRBV2, the J call TRBJ1-4; no clear D. CDR3 size: 13 residues. CDR1 and CDR2 from the germline V gene are SNHLY and FYNNEI. Trimming shortened V by 8 bases and J by 7 bases, and 14 bases separated the two germline ends.

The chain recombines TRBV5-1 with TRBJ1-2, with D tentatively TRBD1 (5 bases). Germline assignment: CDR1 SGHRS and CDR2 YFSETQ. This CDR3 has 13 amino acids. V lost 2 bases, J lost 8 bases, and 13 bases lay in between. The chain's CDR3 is CASSLFDSKGYTF. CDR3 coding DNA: TGCGCCAGCAGCTTATTTGACAGTAAAGGCTACACCTTC.

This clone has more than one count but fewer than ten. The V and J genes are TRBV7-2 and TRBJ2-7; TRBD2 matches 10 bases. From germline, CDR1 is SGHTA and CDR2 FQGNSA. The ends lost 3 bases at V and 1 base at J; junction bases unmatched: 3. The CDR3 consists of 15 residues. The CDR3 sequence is CASSFRTSGSYEQYF. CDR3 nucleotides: TGTGCCAGCAGCTTTCGGACTAGCGGATCCTACGAGCAGTACTTC.

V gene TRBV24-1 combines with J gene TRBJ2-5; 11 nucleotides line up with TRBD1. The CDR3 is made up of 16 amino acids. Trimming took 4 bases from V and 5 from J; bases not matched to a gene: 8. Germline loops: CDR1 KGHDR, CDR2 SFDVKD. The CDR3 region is CATSDPLDRGRETQYF. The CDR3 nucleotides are TGTGCCACCAGTGACCCATTGGACAGGGGGCGTGAGACCCAGTACTTC.

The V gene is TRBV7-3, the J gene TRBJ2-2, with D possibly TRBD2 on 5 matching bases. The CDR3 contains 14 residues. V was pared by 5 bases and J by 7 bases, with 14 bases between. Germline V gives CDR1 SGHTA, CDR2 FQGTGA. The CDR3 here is CASSRRNRDGELFF. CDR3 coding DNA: TGTGCCAGCAGCCGAAGAAACCGGGACGGGGAGCTGTTTTTT.

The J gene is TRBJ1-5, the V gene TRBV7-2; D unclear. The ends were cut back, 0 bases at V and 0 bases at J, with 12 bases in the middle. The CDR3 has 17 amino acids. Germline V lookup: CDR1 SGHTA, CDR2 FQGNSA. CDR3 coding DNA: TGTGCCAGCAGCTTAGCGTATGGGGTTTATAGCAATCAGCCCCAGCATTTT. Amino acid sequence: CASSLAYGVYSNQPQHF.

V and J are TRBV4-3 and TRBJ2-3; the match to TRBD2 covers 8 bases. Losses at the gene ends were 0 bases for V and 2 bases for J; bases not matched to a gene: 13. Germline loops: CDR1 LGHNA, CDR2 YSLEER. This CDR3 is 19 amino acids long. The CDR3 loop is CASSQERSGLAKITDTQYF. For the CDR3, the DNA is TGCGCCAGCAGCCAAGAAAGGTCAGGACTAGCCAAAATCACAGATACGCAGTATTTT.

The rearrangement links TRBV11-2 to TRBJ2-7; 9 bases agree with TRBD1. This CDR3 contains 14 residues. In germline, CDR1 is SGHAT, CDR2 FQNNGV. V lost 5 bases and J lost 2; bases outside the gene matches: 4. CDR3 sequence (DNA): TGTGCCAGCAGCGGAGGGACAGGGCCCTACGAGCAGTACTTC. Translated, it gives CASSGGTGPYEQYF. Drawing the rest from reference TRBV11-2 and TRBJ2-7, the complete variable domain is EAGVAQSPRYKIIEKRQSVAFWCNPISGHATLYWYQQILGQGPKLLIQFQNNGVVDDSQLPKDRFSAERLKGVDSTLKIQPAKLEDSAVYLCASSGGTGPYEQYFGPGTRLTVT.

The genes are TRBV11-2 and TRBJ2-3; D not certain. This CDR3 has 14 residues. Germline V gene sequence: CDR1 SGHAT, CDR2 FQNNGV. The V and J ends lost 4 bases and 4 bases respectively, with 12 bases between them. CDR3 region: CASSSSRLPDTQYF. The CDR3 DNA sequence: TGTGCCAGCAGCTCCTCAAGGCTTCCAGATACGCAGTATTTT.

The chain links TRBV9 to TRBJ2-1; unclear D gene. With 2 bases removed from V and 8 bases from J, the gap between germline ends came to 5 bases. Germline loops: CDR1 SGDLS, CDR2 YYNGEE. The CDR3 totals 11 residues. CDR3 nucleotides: TGTGCCAGCAGCGTTGTCTATGAGCAGTTCTTC. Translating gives CASSVVYEQFF.

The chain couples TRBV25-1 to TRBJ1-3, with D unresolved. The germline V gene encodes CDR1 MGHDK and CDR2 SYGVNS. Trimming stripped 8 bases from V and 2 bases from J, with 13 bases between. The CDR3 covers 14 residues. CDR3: CASRPYPTGNTIYF. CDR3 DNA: TGTGCCAGCCGACCATACCCCACTGGAAACACCATATATTTT.

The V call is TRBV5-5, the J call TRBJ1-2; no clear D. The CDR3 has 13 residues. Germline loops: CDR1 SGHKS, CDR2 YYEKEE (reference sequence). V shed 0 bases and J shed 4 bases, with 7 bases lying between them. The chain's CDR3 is CASSLAEGYGYTF. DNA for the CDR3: TGTGCCAGCAGCTTGGCCGAAGGCTATGGCTACACCTTC.

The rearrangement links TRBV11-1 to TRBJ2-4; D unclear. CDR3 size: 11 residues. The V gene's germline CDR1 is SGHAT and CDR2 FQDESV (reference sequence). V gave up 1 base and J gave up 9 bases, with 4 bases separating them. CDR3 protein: CASSLGPIQYF. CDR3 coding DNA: TGTGCCAGCAGCTTAGGACCCATTCAGTACTTC.

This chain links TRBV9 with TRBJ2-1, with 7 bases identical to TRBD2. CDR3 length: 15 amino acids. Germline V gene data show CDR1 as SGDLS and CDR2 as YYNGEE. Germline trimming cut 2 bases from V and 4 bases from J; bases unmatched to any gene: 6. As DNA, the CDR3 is TGTGCCAGCAGCGTTTACGGGGGGTCTTACAATGAGCAGTTCTTC. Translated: CASSVYGGSYNEQFF. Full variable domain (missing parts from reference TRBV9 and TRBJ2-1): DSGVTQTPKHLITATGQRVTLRCSPRSGDLSVYWYQQSLDQGLQFLIQYYNGEERAKGNILERFSAQQFPDLHSELNLSSLELGDSALYFCASSVYGGSYNEQFFGPGTRLTVL.

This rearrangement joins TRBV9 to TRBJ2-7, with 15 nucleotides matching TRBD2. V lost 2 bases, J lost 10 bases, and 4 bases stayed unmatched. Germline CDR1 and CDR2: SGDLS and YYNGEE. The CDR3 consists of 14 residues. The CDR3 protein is CASSVGLAGGYQYF. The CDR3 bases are TGTGCCAGCAGCGTCGGACTAGCGGGGGGGTATCAGTACTTC.

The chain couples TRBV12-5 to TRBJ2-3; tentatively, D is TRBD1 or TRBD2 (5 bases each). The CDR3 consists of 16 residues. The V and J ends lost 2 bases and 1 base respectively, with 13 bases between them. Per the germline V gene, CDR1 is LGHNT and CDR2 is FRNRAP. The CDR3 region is CASGLKGGGRTDTQYF. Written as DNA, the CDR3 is TGTGCTAGTGGTTTGAAGGGTGGGGGTCGCACAGATACGCAGTATTTT.

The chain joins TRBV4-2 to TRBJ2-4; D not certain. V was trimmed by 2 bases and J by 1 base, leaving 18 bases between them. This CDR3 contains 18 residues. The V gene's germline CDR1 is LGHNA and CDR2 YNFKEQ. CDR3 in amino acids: CASSQPQFGALAKNIQYF. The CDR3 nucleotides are TGTGCCAGCAGCCAACCCCAATTCGGTGCTTTGGCCAAAAACATTCAGTACTTC.